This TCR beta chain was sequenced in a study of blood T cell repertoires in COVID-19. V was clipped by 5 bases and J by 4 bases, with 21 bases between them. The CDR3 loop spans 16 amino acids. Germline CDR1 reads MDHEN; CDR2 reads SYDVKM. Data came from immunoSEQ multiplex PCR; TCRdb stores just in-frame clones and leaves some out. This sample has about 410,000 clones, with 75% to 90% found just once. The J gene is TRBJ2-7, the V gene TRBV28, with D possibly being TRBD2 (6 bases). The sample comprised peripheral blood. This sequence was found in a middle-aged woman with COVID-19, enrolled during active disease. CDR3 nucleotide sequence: TGTGCCAGCAGTATCAGCCGGAGGGACCGGCGTTACGAGCAGTACTTC. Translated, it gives CASSISRRDRRYEQYF.